This TCR beta chain was identified in a study of blood T cell repertoires in COVID-19. About the research overall: The samples span acute and convalescent COVID-19 from the United States, Italy and Spain. From T cells, B-cell-depleted T cells, or PBMCs came the material, which was cDNA or gDNA.

The CDR3 spans 13 residues. CDR1 is MNHEY, CDR2 SVGAGI, per germline. The V end lost 6 bases, the J end lost 4 bases, and 12 bases lay between the germline ends. As originally analysed: Quantification of nucleated cells was approximated via reference gene primer amplification. Produced via immunoSEQ multiplex PCR; TCRdb's table is partial and in-frame only. Clonal size and the V and J genes are those of that table, whereas D and trimming came from the DNA. The table lists about 86,000 clones, approximately 86% of them singletons, with 3.4% in the top ten. The sample taken for sequencing was peripheral blood. J is TRBJ1-1 and V is TRBV6-5; D not certain. The sequence was obtained from a man aged 50 to 60 with acute or convalescent COVID-19. CDR3 bases: TGTGCCAGCAGAGCGGGTTTTGGCACTGAAGCTTTCTTT. Its translation is CASRAGFGTEAFF.